A selection of T cell receptor beta chains follows, all from one sample in a study of T cells in localized non-small cell lung cancer. Profiling relied on immunoSEQ multiplex PCR, and the TCRdb table lists in-frame clones only, not all of them. Counted here are tens of thousands of clones, approximately 90% occurring once; the ten biggest clones make up roughly 20%. The sequences come from peripheral blood, collected before any cancer treatment. The source is a woman aged 35 to 70 with stage I squamous cell lung carcinoma. CDR3s include the opening cysteine and the closing phenylalanine or tryptophan. The D gene is left open where the match is weak. Rows give clone size only sometimes, using once, few, many, or a class for an expanded clone.

D gene	V gene	J gene	clone size	CDR3 protein	CDR3 DNA
-	TRBV27	TRBJ1-6	-	CASRLGLRGLSPLHF	TGTGCCAGCAGACTCGGCCTGAGGGGTCTTTCACCCCTCCACTTT
TRBD1	TRBV29-1	TRBJ2-3	-	CSVGQGQGADTQYF	TGCAGCGTTGGCCAGGGACAGGGGGCAGATACGCAGTATTTT
TRBD1	TRBV7-9	TRBJ2-7	-	CASSFRTGGRDEQYF	TGTGCCAGCAGCTTCAGGACAGGGGGTAGGGACGAGCAGTACTTC
-	TRBV18	TRBJ1-1	-	CASSIGTNTEAFF	TGTGCCAGCTCAATAGGGACGAACACTGAAGCTTTCTTT
-	TRBV6-6	TRBJ1-2	once	CASSLDRNGYTF	TGTGCCAGCAGCCTAGACAGGAATGGCTACACCTTC
TRBD2	TRBV2	TRBJ2-1	few	CASSVTSSAGGSNEQFF	TGTGCCAGCAGTGTTACCTCCTCGGCGGGAGGTTCCAATGAGCAGTTCTTC
TRBD1	TRBV7-9	TRBJ2-7	-	CASSLGTGSSYEQYF	TGTGCCAGCAGCTTAGGGACAGGGAGCTCCTACGAGCAGTACTTC
-	TRBV19	TRBJ1-2	-	CASTPIGGQNGYTF	TGTGCCAGTACCCCCATAGGAGGGCAGAATGGCTACACCTTC
TRBD1	TRBV9	TRBJ1-2	-	CASSVGSGGENYGYTF	TGTGCCAGCAGCGTAGGATCAGGGGGCGAGAACTATGGCTACACCTTC
-	TRBV4-2	TRBJ1-5	-	CASSQEDSTSNQPQHF	TGTGCCAGCAGCCAAGAAGACAGCACTAGCAATCAGCCCCAGCATTTT
-	TRBV12-5	TRBJ2-3	-	CASGFLAGSTDTQYF	TGTGCTAGTGGTTTCTTAGCTGGTTCCACAGATACGCAGTATTTT
TRBD1	TRBV5-1	TRBJ2-1	-	CASSQGQAADEQFF	TGCGCCAGCAGCCAGGGACAGGCGGCGGATGAGCAGTTCTTC
-	TRBV5-1	TRBJ1-1	-	CASSLAGMNTEAFF	TGCGCCAGCAGCTTGGCGGGGATGAACACTGAAGCTTTCTTT
TRBD1	TRBV5-1	TRBJ1-1	-	CASSFNRGMNTEAFF	TGCGCCAGCAGCTTTAACAGGGGAATGAACACTGAAGCTTTCTTT
-	TRBV7-9	TRBJ2-7	-	CASSLDWYEQYF	TGTGCCAGCAGCCTTGACTGGTACGAGCAGTACTTC
-	TRBV7-2	TRBJ1-3	few	CASSSFQGGYGNTIYF	TGTGCCAGCAGCTCATTTCAGGGTGGATATGGAAACACCATATATTTT
-	TRBV18	TRBJ1-6	-	CASSPMGSNSPLHF	TGTGCCAGCTCACCAATGGGAAGCAATTCACCCCTCCACTTT
-	TRBV9	TRBJ2-2	-	CASSVGGANTGELFF	TGTGCCAGCAGCGTAGGGGGGGCGAACACCGGGGAGCTGTTTTTT
TRBD1	TRBV5-1	TRBJ1-1	-	CASSFPFGGTGRDTEAFF	TGCGCCAGCAGCTTTCCCTTTGGGGGGACAGGGAGGGACACTGAAGCTTTCTTT
-	TRBV7-3	TRBJ2-1	-	CASSLFPGSTYNEQFF	TGTGCCAGCAGCTTGTTCCCAGGGTCGACATACAATGAGCAGTTCTTC
-	TRBV6-5	TRBJ1-3	-	CASTGEGLSGNTIYF	TGTGCCAGCACCGGGGAGGGGCTCTCTGGAAACACCATATATTTT
-	TRBV30	TRBJ1-1	-	CAWSSGYRTEAFF	TGTGCCTGGAGTTCAGGGTATAGGACTGAAGCTTTCTTT
TRBD2	TRBV5-4	TRBJ2-5	-	CASSPGGGLVRETQYF	TGTGCCAGCAGCCCGGGGGGGGGCCTGGTCCGGGAGACCCAGTACTTC
-	TRBV30	TRBJ1-2	-	CAWRMATAGYTF	TGTGCCTGGAGGATGGCGACGGCAGGCTACACCTTC
-	TRBV7-9	TRBJ2-6	-	CASSLAVRHSGANVLTF	TGTGCCAGCAGCTTAGCTGTCCGGCACTCTGGGGCCAACGTCCTGACTTTC
TRBD2	TRBV6-6	TRBJ2-1	-	CASSLLAATYNEQFF	TGTGCCAGCAGTCTCCTAGCGGCAACCTACAATGAGCAGTTCTTC
-	TRBV4-2	TRBJ1-1	-	CASSQVAGGTEAFF	TGTGCCAGCAGCCAAGTGGCAGGAGGCACTGAAGCTTTCTTT
TRBD2	TRBV30	TRBJ2-1	-	CAWTSSGGNEQFF	TGTGCCTGGACCAGTAGCGGGGGGAATGAGCAGTTCTTC
TRBD1	TRBV30	TRBJ1-6	-	CAWGLPGTANSPLHF	TGTGCCTGGGGCCTCCCCGGGACAGCTAATTCACCCCTCCACTTT
TRBD2	TRBV4-1	TRBJ2-7	once	CASTLTAGTSPNEQYF	TGCGCCAGCACCCTAACCGCCGGGACTAGCCCCAACGAGCAGTACTTC
-	TRBV5-1	TRBJ1-1	-	CASGTGYSTEAFF	TGCGCCAGCGGTACAGGGTACAGCACTGAAGCTTTCTTT
TRBD2	TRBV5-1	TRBJ2-7	once	CASSLAASGAYEQYF	TGCGCCAGCAGCTTGGCGGCTAGCGGGGCCTACGAGCAGTACTTC
-	TRBV6-1	TRBJ1-4	-	CASSEFAGFNEKLFF	TGTGCCAGCAGTGAATTTGCAGGGTTTAATGAAAAACTGTTTTTT
TRBD2	TRBV4-1	TRBJ2-5	-	CASSQSPTASGGAQYF	TGCGCCAGCAGCCAATCCCCGACGGCGAGCGGGGGGGCCCAGTACTTC
-	TRBV27	TRBJ2-2	-	CASSPMRLAPGELFF	TGTGCCAGCAGTCCCATGCGGCTAGCGCCCGGGGAGCTGTTTTTT
TRBD2	TRBV7-8	TRBJ2-7	-	CASSLTRGGGANQYF	TGTGCCAGCAGCTTGACGAGAGGCGGGGGGGCAAATCAGTACTTC
-	TRBV30	TRBJ2-7	-	CAWSAGVGQLYEQYF	TGTGCCTGGAGCGCGGGGGTGGGACAGCTATACGAGCAGTACTTC
TRBD2	TRBV4-2	TRBJ2-1	-	CASSQDGSGVGEQFF	TGTGCCAGCAGCCAAGACGGTAGCGGGGTCGGTGAGCAGTTCTTC
-	TRBV12-5	TRBJ1-1	-	CASGLVSGRSTEAFF	TGTGCTAGTGGTTTGGTCTCAGGGAGGAGCACTGAAGCTTTCTTT
-	TRBV9	TRBJ2-7	few	CASSVGDGSSYEQYF	TGTGCCAGCAGCGTAGGGGACGGTAGCTCCTACGAGCAGTACTTC
TRBD2	TRBV11-2	TRBJ2-4	-	CASSLEVSGGLAKNIQYF	TGTGCCAGCAGCTTAGAGGTTAGCGGGGGGCTAGCCAAAAACATTCAGTACTTC
-	TRBV19	TRBJ1-2	once	CASSPRLTNYGYTF	TGTGCCAGTAGTCCTAGATTAACTAACTATGGCTACACCTTC
TRBD1	TRBV9	TRBJ2-7	-	CASSVYGDSSYEQYF	TGTGCCAGCAGCGTATACGGGGACAGCTCCTACGAGCAGTACTTC
TRBD1	TRBV19	TRBJ1-1	few	CASSIRGQVVNTEAFF	TGTGCCAGTAGTATCAGGGGGCAGGTGGTGAACACTGAAGCTTTCTTT
-	TRBV1	TRBJ1-5	-	CTSSQAQIKQPQHF	TGCACCAGCAGCCAAGCCCAGATAAAACAGCCCCAGCATTTT
TRBD1	TRBV6-4	TRBJ1-2	-	CASRGQGNYGYTF	TGTGCCAGCAGGGGACAGGGGAACTATGGCTACACCTTC
-	TRBV6-1	TRBJ2-2	-	CASSGLIQGNTGELFF	TGTGCCAGCAGTGGATTAATACAGGGTAACACCGGGGAGCTGTTTTTT